This T cell receptor beta chain is drawn from a study of chemoradiotherapy in HPV16-positive cancers (dated by TCRdb to 2021 to 2024). Looking at the study overall: Using functional T-cell assays on cells from a couple of HPV16-positive patients, the researchers defined candidate HPV-specific T-cell clones and common TCR motifs. The study asked whether T-cell immunity to the HPV oncoproteins E6 and E7 changes during chemoradiotherapy and whether this immunity affects survival. The candidate HPV-specific TCRs and motifs were subsequently tracked in TCR repertoires obtained from roughly 90 patients with HPV-related cancers. Broader findings and caveats from the paper: Expansion of candidate HPV-specific clones and E7-related TCR motifs was observed in the tumor microenvironment during treatment, whereas no such expansion was observed for non-HPV-specific T cells. The survival association was reported for HPV16-positive patients, and the functional definition of HPV-specific T cells was derived from only a couple of HPV16-positive patients. In HPV16-positive patients, expansion of HPV-responsive T cells during chemoradiotherapy was associated with improved recurrence-free survival.

The library was built by means of the immunoSEQ multiplex PCR assay. Here the immuneACCESS table is served through TCRdb, limited to in-frame sequences with V and J called. Missing clones are a known gap in these copies; in checked studies unresolved V genes cover under half, and the rest lacks a known reason. The sample table holds 29,000 or so clones, of which about 89% were seen once. Around 20% of the sample lies in the top ten. Regarding this clone: There is no known antigen for this receptor. No quality values exist for individual bases; no much larger clone is one base distant.

Because repertoires were sampled repeatedly during chemoradiotherapy, clonal expansion in the tumor microenvironment could be followed. The germline V gene gives CDR1 as ENHRY and CDR2 as SYGVKD. The CDR3 spans 13 residues, from the cysteine through the phenylalanine. Kept here is only the CDR3 DNA, which spans 39 bases and is read in frame from base 1. V loses 0 bases, J loses 8 bases, and the germline ends lie 10 bases apart. The starting material was blood, obtained from a patient who underwent chemoradiotherapy. The rearrangement joined TRBV10-3 to TRBJ1-2; the D gene assignment is ambiguous. The origin of this receptor is a human donor with HPV-associated anogenital cancer. The CDR3 region reads CAISESQALGYTF. The DNA is as follows: TGTGCCATCAGTGAGTCGCAAGCTCTCGGCTACACCTTC.